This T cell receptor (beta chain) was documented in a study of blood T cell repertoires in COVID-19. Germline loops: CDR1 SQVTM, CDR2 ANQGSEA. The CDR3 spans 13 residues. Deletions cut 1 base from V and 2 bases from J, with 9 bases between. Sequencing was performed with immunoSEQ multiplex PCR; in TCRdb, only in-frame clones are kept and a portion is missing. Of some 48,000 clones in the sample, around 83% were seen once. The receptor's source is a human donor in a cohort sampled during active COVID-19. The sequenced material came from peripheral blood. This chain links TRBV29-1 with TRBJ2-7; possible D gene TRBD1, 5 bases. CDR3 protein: CSVEGQGAYEQYF. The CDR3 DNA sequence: TGCAGCGTTGAAGGCCAGGGTGCCTACGAGCAGTACTTC.